Presented here are 29 T cell receptor beta chains from one specimen sequenced in a study of blood T cell repertoires in COVID-19. Sequenced by immunoSEQ multiplex PCR; TCRdb stores in-frame clones only, minus some. This sample yields 150,000 to 200,000 clones, of which more than 70% are seen a single time; about 4.5% belongs to the top ten. Sequencing input: peripheral blood. Source of these receptors: a human donor in a cohort sampled during active COVID-19.

J is TRBJ2-7 and V is TRBV2, with TRBD2 identical over 8 bases. This CDR3 spans 15 amino acids. Germline assignment: CDR1 SNHLY and CDR2 FYNNEI. After removal of 4 bases from V and 2 bases from J, the junction contained 7 bases not matched to a gene. Here the CDR3 reads CASSGFTGGAYEQYF. In DNA, the CDR3 is TGTGCCAGCAGTGGGTTTACGGGAGGGGCCTACGAGCAGTACTTC.

V is TRBV5-6 and J is TRBJ1-2, with 9 bases lining up with TRBD1. The V gene's germline CDR1 is SGHDT and CDR2 YYEEEE. V dropped 4 bases and J dropped 5; count of bases not matched to a gene: 6. This CDR3 has 14 amino acids. The CDR3 is CASSVGTGLYGYTF. The CDR3 nucleotides read TGTGCCAGCAGCGTAGGGACAGGGCTTTATGGCTACACCTTC.

This chain joins TRBV27 and TRBJ2-5; 12 bases align to TRBD2. This CDR3 has 15 amino acids. After removal of 6 bases from V and 5 bases from J, the junction contained 7 bases not matched to a gene. CDR1 and CDR2 from the germline V gene are MNHEY and SMNVEV (reference sequence). In DNA, the CDR3 is TGTGCCAGCAGGATGCGGCTAGCGGGAGGGGAGACCCAGTACTTC. Its protein product is CASRMRLAGGETQYF.

The V call is TRBV2, the J call TRBJ1-2; no clear D gene. The V gene lost 2 bases and the J gene lost 6 bases, with 25 bases spanning the gap. Germline lookup yields CDR1 SNHLY and CDR2 FYNNEI. The CDR3 extends over 18 amino acids. The CDR3 DNA follows: TGTGCCAGCAGTGAACAAACAGTACACGTGATTAGTGTGGATGGCTACACCTTC. It encodes CASSEQTVHVISVDGYTF.

The chain joins TRBV6-1 to TRBJ1-5; 9 bases are a match to TRBD1. The germline gives CDR1 MNHNS, CDR2 SASEGT. The CDR3 has 14 amino acids. Losses at the gene ends were 3 bases for V and 10 bases for J; bases not matched to a gene: 7. Written as DNA, the CDR3 is TGTGCCAGCAGTGATGGGGGACAGGGTATTCCCCAGCATTTT. It encodes CASSDGGQGIPQHF.

The chain recombines TRBV5-6 with TRBJ2-5; 10 bases match TRBD2. This CDR3 comprises 15 residues. CDR1 is SGHDT, CDR2 YYEEEE, per germline. J lost 5 bases, V lost 6 bases, and 10 bases had no gene match. In DNA form, the CDR3 reads TGTGCCAGCACCTCGGTTAGCGGGGGGTTTGAGACCCAGTACTTC. Translating it yields CASTSVSGGFETQYF.

The rearrangement joins TRBV5-6 to TRBJ1-1; unclear D gene. Germline CDR1 reads SGHDT; CDR2 reads YYEEEE. The CDR3 spans 13 residues. Trimming pared 3 bases from V and 4 bases from J, leaving 10 bases between. CDR3 residues: CASSSTWATEAFF. The CDR3 coding sequence is TGTGCCAGCAGCTCGACCTGGGCCACTGAAGCTTTCTTT.

This chain links TRBV7-2 with TRBJ1-1; D is unclear. Trimming left V 2 bases short and J 3 bases short, with 10 bases between. The V gene's germline CDR1 is SGHTA and CDR2 FQGNSA. The CDR3 loop spans 14 amino acids. The CDR3 loop reads CASSLILSDTEAFF. CDR3 coding DNA: TGTGCCAGCAGCTTAATCCTTTCGGACACTGAAGCTTTCTTT.

The V call is TRBV5-1, the J call TRBJ2-7, with D possibly being TRBD2 (6 bases). The CDR3 spans 15 residues. The germline V gene has CDR1 SGHRS and CDR2 YFSETQ. V dropped 1 base and J dropped 4 bases, with 15 bases sitting between them. This CDR3 is CASSLRDGGGYEQYF. The CDR3 nucleotides read TGCGCCAGCAGCTTGAGGGACGGCGGAGGGTACGAGCAGTACTTC.

This chain links TRBV5-6 with TRBJ2-7; 7 bases are a match to TRBD1. CDR3 length: 14 residues. V was pared by 5 bases and J by 2 bases, with 7 bases of the junction left unmatched. Per the germline V gene, CDR1 is SGHDT and CDR2 is YYEEEE. DNA of the CDR3: TGTGCCAGCAGGGGCACAGGGGTTCCCTACGAGCAGTACTTC. Its protein product is CASRGTGVPYEQYF.

J is TRBJ2-4 and V is TRBV7-9; 7 nucleotides align to TRBD1. From germline, CDR1 is SEHNR and CDR2 FQNEAQ (reference sequence). V lost 3 bases, J lost 0 bases, and 11 bases stayed unmatched. There are 18 residues in the CDR3. This chain's CDR3 is CASSFWGQTNLAKNIQYF. CDR3 in DNA: TGTGCCAGCAGCTTCTGGGGACAGACAAACCTAGCCAAAAACATTCAGTACTTC.

The chain employs TRBV19 and TRBJ1-2; D unresolved. This CDR3 is 13 amino acids long. Trimming took 7 bases from V and 0 from J, leaving 9 bases between them. CDR1 is LNHDA and CDR2 is SQIVND in the germline V gene (reference sequence). Written as DNA, the CDR3 is TGTGCCAGTAACCCCGGGTCTAACTATGGCTACACCTTC. The encoded protein is CASNPGSNYGYTF.

This clone has just one count. V gene TRBV28 combines with J gene TRBJ1-1; 7 bases fit TRBD1. This CDR3 comprises 14 residues. The germline V gene encodes CDR1 MDHEN and CDR2 SYDVKM. V trimming: 4 bases; J trimming: 5 bases; junction bases outside the gene matches: 7. The CDR3 DNA follows: TGTGCCAGCAGTTCGCCGGGACAGATTACTGAAGCTTTCTTT. This codes for CASSSPGQITEAFF.

V usage is TRBV21-1 and J usage is TRBJ1-4; the table's D call of TRBD1 was not tested on the DNA. TRBV21-1 constitutes a pseudogene. This CDR3 comprises 19 residues. CDR3 DNA sequence: TGTGCCAGCAGCAACTTTTTAAGACAGGGTAGGAGTTCTGATGAAAAACTGTTTTTT. Translated, it gives CASSNFLRQGRSSDEKLFF.

The rearrangement links TRBV19 to TRBJ1-1; 7 bases are shared with TRBD1. Trimming at V came to 1 base and at J to 5 bases, leaving 16 bases not matched to a gene. This CDR3 contains 18 residues. Germline V gene data show CDR1 as LNHDA and CDR2 as SQIVND (reference sequence). CDR3 sequence: CASSIGARTGRRETEAFF. CDR3 in DNA: TGTGCCAGTAGTATAGGGGCCAGGACAGGACGGAGAGAGACTGAAGCTTTCTTT.

In this sample, this clone turned up a few times. The V call is TRBV9, the J call TRBJ2-5; 7 bases line up with TRBD1. CDR1 SGDLS and CDR2 YYNGEE come from the germline V gene. The CDR3 covers 13 residues. The V and J ends lost 0 bases and 5 bases, in that order; junction bases with no gene match: 1. The CDR3 sequence is CASSVGQGETQYF. CDR3 nucleotide sequence: TGTGCCAGCAGCGTAGGACAGGGTGAGACCCAGTACTTC.

V usage is TRBV4-3 and J usage is TRBJ2-1, with TRBD2 matching over 8 bases. V shed 0 bases and J 1 base; nucleotides not matched to a gene: 14. The CDR3 totals 20 residues. Germline loops: CDR1 LGHNA, CDR2 YSLEER. The DNA of the CDR3 is TGCGCCAGCAGCCAAGATCCGCCTGTTAGCGGGATTACTTCCTACAATGAGCAGTTCTTC. It is translated as CASSQDPPVSGITSYNEQFF.

This clone was recorded only once. The chain is built from TRBV9 and TRBJ2-7; D possibly corresponds to TRBD2 (7 bases). Trimming took off 4 bases at V and 1 base at J, with 12 bases between the two ends. The CDR3 is 14 amino acids. Germline CDR1 reads SGDLS; CDR2 reads YYNGEE. CDR3 amino acids: CASSPGGFSYEQYF. The CDR3 DNA reads TGTGCCAGCAGCCCGGGGGGCTTTTCCTACGAGCAGTACTTC.

This chain joins TRBV28 and TRBJ1-1, with D perhaps matching TRBD1 (6 bases). CDR3 length equals 15 residues. V lost 4 bases and J 0 bases, leaving 12 bases between the germline ends. Germline V gives CDR1 MDHEN, CDR2 SYDVKM. The CDR3 DNA reads TGTGCCAGCAGTTCTAGGGGGGGGATGAACACTGAAGCTTTCTTT. As protein: CASSSRGGMNTEAFF.

The chain recombines TRBV18 with TRBJ2-1, with 10 bases aligning to TRBD1. Looked up from germline, CDR1 is KGHSH and CDR2 is LQKENI. This CDR3 comprises 13 residues. V gave up 6 bases and J gave up 7 bases; unmatched junction bases: 3. The CDR3 region is CASSLGQGNEQFF. CDR3 nucleotides: TGTGCCAGCTCGCTGGGACAGGGGAATGAGCAGTTCTTC.

V gene TRBV7-2 combines with J gene TRBJ2-2; no clear D. Germline V CDR1 and CDR2: SGHTA, FQGNSA. This CDR3 has 14 amino acids. Trimming took 6 bases from V and 1 from J, leaving 9 bases between them. This CDR3 reads CASRMNRNTGELFF. As DNA, the CDR3 is TGTGCCAGCAGGATGAACAGGAACACCGGGGAGCTGTTTTTT.

The chain uses TRBV19 and TRBJ1-1, with 7 bases fitting TRBD1. The length of the CDR3 is 15 residues. Germline CDR1 is LNHDA and CDR2 is SQIVND (reference sequence). The V segment lost 8 bases and the J segment 3 bases; nucleotides outside the gene matches: 12. CDR3 protein: CASGKDRAGHTEAFF. The CDR3 region has the DNA TGTGCCAGTGGAAAAGACAGGGCGGGACACACTGAAGCTTTCTTT. The variable domain in full, completed from reference TRBV19 and TRBJ1-1, reads DGGITQSPKYLFRKEGQNVTLSCEQNLNHDAMYWYRQDPGQGLRLIYYSQIVNDFQKGDIAEGYSVSREKKESFPLTVTSAQKNPTAFYLCASGKDRAGHTEAFFGQGTRLTVV.

The chain carries TRBV19 and TRBJ2-1; D is perhaps TRBD2 (7 bases). Per germline, CDR1 LNHDA and CDR2 SQIVND (reference sequence). Trimming shortened V by 3 bases and J by 2 bases, and 11 bases separated the two germline ends. This CDR3 comprises 15 residues. The CDR3: CASSIKGGPYNEQFF. The CDR3 DNA reads as TGTGCCAGTAGTATTAAGGGGGGGCCCTACAATGAGCAGTTCTTC.

The chain recombines TRBV2 with TRBJ1-5, with a weak D call TRBD1 (6 bases). The length of the CDR3 is 17 residues. Germline CDR1 is SNHLY and CDR2 is FYNNEI. Deletions cut 4 bases from V and 4 bases from J, with 20 bases between. This CDR3 is CASSGSGIQGKNQPQHF. CDR3 DNA sequence: TGTGCCAGCAGTGGAAGCGGAATACAGGGTAAGAATCAGCCCCAGCATTTT.

The CDR3 here is CASSPTLNYGYTF. The CDR3 DNA reads TGTGCCAGCAGCCCTACCCTGAACTATGGCTACACCTTC. The rearrangement links TRBV4-2 to TRBJ1-2; no firm D call. V shed 4 bases and J shed 2 bases, with 8 bases lying between them. Germline V lookup: CDR1 LGHNA, CDR2 YNFKEQ. This CDR3 region has 13 residues.

In its sample, this clone was seen a few times. The V call is TRBV6-2 or TRBV6-3, the J call TRBJ2-1; TRBD2 aligns across 13 bases. Germline V gene data show CDR1 as MNHEY and CDR2 as SVGEGT. The ends lost 6 bases at V and 7 bases at J; junction bases unmatched: 15. The CDR3 totals 18 residues. The CDR3 here is CASSSLYSLAGGRNEQFF. The CDR3 DNA is TGTGCCAGCAGCAGCTTATATTCACTAGCGGGGGGGCGTAATGAGCAGTTCTTC.

The rearrangement joins TRBV15 to TRBJ2-7; 10 bases are a match to TRBD1. Germline V gives CDR1 LNHNV, CDR2 YYDKDF (reference sequence). V lost 1 base and J lost 6; bases outside the gene matches: 3. This CDR3 comprises 14 residues. CDR3 residues: CATSRGGTGAEQYF. As DNA, the CDR3 is TGTGCCACCAGCAGAGGCGGGACAGGGGCCGAGCAGTACTTC.

The chain joins TRBV5-1 to TRBJ1-4; TRBD1 matches at 8 bases. V lost 4 bases to trimming and J lost 5 bases; unmatched junction nucleotides: 4. Germline assignment: CDR1 SGHRS and CDR2 YFSETQ. CDR3 length: 14 residues. CDR3 coding DNA: TGCGCCAGCAGCCTTCAGGGGGCGAATGAAAAACTGTTTTTT. This translates into CASSLQGANEKLFF.

This rearrangement joins TRBV6-5 to TRBJ1-5, with D unclear. This CDR3 contains 16 residues. V shed 0 bases and J shed 5 bases, with 14 bases lying between them. Per the germline V gene, CDR1 is MNHEY and CDR2 is SVGAGI. DNA of the CDR3: TGTGCCAGCAGTTACTCGAGAGTGTCACCCTATCAGCCCCAGCATTTT. It is translated as CASSYSRVSPYQPQHF.